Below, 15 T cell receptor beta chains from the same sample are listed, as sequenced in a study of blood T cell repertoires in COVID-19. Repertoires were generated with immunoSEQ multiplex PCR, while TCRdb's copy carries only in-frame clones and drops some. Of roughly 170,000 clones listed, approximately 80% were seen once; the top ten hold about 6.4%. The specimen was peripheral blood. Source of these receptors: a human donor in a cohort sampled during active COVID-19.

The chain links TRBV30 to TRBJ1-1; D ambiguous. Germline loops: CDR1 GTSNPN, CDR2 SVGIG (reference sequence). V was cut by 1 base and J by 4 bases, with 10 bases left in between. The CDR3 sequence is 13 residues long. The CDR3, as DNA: TGTGCCTGGAGTGCGGGTTGGCGCACTGAAGCTTTCTTT. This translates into CAWSAGWRTEAFF.

The CDR3 region has the DNA TGTGCCAGCAGCCATGAAGAAGGGGAGCGGGGGGGCGTGAACACCGGGGAGCTGTTTTTT. Its translation: CASSHEEGERGGVNTGELFF. The chain couples TRBV3-1 (or the pseudogene TRBV3-2) to TRBJ2-2; 10 nucleotides agree with TRBD2. The junction had 14 bases not matched to a gene; V was cut back by 3 bases and J by 1 base. Germline CDR1 LGHDT, CDR2 YNNKEL (reference sequence). The CDR3 is 20 amino acids.

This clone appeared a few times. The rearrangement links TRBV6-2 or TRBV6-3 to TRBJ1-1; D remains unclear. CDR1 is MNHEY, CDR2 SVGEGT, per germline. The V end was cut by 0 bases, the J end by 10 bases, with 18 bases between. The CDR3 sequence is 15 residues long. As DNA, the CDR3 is TGTGCCAGCAGTTACTCACAATTCTACCTCGCGGGAGCTTTCTTT. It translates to CASSYSQFYLAGAFF.

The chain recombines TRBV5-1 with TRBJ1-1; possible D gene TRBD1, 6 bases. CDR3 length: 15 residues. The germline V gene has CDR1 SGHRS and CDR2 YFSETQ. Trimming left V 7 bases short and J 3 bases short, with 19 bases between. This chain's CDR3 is CASGPQGSEDTEAFF. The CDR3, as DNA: TGCGCCAGCGGGCCACAGGGATCGGAGGACACTGAAGCTTTCTTT.

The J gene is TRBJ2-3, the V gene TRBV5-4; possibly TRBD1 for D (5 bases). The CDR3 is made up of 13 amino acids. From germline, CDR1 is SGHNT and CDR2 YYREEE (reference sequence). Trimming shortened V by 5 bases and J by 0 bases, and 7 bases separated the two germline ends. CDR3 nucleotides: TGTGCCAGCAGTGGGGCCAGCACAGATACGCAGTATTTT. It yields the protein CASSGASTDTQYF.

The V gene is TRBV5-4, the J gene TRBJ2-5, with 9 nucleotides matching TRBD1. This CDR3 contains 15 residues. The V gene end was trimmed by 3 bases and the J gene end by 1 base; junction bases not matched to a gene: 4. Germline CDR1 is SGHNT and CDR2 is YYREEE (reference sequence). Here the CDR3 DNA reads TGTGCCAGCAGCTGGGGACAGGGCGGCCAAGAGACCCAGTACTTC. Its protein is CASSWGQGGQETQYF.

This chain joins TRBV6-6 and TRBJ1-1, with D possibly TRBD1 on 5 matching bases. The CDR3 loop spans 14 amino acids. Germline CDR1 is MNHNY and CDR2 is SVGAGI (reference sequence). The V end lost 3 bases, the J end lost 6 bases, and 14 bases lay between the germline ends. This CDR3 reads CASSYQGQAPEAFF. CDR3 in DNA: TGTGCCAGCAGTTATCAGGGTCAGGCACCTGAAGCTTTCTTT.

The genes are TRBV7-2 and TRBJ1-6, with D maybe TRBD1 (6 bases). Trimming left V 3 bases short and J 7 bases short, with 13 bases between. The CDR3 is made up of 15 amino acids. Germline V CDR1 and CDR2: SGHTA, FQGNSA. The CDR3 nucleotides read TGTGCCAGCAGCTTCTCAGGGGCCCAGAATTCACCCCTCCACTTT. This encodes CASSFSGAQNSPLHF.

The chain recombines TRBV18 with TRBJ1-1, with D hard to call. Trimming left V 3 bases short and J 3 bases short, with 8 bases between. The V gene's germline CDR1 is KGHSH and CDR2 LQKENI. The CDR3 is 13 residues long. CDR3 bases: TGTGCCAGCTCACCCAAACAAGACACTGAAGCTTTCTTT. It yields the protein CASSPKQDTEAFF.

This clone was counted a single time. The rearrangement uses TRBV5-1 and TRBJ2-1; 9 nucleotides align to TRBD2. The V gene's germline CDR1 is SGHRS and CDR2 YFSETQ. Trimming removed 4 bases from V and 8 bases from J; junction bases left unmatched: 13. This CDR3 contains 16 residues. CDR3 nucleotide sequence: TGCGCCAGCAGCCAGGTAGCTAGCGGGGAGACGGATGAGCAGTTCTTC. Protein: CASSQVASGETDEQFF.

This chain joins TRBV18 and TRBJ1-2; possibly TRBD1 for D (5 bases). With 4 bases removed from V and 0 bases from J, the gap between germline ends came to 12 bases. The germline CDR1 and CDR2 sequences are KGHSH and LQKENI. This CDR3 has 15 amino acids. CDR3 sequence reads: CASSLTRDSNYGYTF. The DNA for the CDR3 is TGTGCCAGCTCACTAACCAGGGATTCTAACTATGGCTACACCTTC.

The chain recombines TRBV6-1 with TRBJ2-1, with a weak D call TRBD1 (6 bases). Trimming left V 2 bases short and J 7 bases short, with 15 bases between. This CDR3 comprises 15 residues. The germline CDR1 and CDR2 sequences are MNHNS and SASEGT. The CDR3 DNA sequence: TGTGCCAGCAGTGAACAGGGGCTGGTTGGAAATGAGCAGTTCTTC. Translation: CASSEQGLVGNEQFF.

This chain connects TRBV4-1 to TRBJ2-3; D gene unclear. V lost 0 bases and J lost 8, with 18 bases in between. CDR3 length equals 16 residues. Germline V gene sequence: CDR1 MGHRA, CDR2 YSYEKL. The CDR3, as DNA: TGCGCCAGCAGCCAAGATCCCGGCGGTCCGCCCGGTACGCAGTATTTT. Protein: CASSQDPGGPPGTQYF.

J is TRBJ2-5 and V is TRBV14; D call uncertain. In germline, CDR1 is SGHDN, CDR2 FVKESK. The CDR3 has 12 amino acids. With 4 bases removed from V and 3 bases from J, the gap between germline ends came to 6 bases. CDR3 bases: TGTGCCAGCAGCCGCGTAGAAGAGACCCAGTACTTC. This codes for CASSRVEETQYF.

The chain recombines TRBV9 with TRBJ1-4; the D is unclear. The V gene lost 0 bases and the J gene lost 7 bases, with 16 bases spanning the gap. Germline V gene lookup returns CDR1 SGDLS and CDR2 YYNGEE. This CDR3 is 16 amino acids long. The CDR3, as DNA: TGTGCCAGCAGCGTAGACCCCACGGCGCAGGCTGAAAAACTGTTTTTT. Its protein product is CASSVDPTAQAEKLFF.